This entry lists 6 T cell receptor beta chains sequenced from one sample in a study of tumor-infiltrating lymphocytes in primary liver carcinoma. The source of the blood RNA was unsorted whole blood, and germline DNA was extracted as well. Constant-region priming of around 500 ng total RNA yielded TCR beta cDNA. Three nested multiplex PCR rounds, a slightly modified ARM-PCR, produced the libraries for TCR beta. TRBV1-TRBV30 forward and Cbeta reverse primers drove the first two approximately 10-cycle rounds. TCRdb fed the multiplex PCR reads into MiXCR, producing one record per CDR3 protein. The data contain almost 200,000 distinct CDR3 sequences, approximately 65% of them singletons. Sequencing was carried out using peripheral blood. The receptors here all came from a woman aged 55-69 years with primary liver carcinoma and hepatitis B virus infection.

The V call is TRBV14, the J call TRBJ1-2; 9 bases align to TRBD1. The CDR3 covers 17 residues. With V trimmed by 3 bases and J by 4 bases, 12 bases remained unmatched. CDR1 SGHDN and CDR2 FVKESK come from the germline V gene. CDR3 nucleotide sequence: TGTGCCAGCAGCCAGATTTATCCGGTACAGGGGGCCTATGGCTACACCTTC. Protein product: CASSQIYPVQGAYGYTF.

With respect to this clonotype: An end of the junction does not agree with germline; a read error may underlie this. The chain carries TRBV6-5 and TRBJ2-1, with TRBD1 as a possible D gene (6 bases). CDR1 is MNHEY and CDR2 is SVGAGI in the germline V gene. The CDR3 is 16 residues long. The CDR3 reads CASTPDRPRSSNEQFF. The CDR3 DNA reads TGTGCCAGCACCCCAGACAGGCCCCGCTCCTCCAATGAGCAGTTCTTC.

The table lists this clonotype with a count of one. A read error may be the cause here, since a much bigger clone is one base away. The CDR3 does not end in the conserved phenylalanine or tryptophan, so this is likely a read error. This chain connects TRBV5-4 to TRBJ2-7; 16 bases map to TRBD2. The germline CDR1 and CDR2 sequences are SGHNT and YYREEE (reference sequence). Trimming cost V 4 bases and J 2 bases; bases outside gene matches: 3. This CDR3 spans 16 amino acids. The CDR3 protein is CASSPGLAGGTYEQYS. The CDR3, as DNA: TGTGCCAGCAGCCCGGGACTAGCGGGAGGGACCTACGAGCAGTACTCC.

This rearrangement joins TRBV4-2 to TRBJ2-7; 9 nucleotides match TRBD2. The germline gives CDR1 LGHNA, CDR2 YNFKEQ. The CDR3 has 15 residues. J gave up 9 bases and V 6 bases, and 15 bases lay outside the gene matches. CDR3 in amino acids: CASSHEVRAGGGQYF. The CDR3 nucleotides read TGTGCCAGCAGTCATGAAGTGAGAGCGGGAGGTGGGCAGTACTTC.

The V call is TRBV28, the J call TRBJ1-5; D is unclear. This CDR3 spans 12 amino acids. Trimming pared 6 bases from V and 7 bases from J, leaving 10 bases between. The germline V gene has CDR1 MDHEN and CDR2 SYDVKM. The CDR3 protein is CASSTPLQPQHF. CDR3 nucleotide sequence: TGTGCCAGCAGCACTCCTCTCCAGCCCCAGCATTTT.

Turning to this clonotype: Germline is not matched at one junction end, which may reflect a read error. The CDR3 here is CASGLRVAYTEAFF. The CDR3 region has the DNA TGTGCCAGCGGCTTGCGGGTGGCGTACACTGAAGCTTTCTTT. This chain uses TRBV5-6 with TRBJ1-1; D is unclear. The CDR3 is made up of 14 amino acids. The germline V gene encodes CDR1 SGHDT and CDR2 YYEEEE. Full variable domain (missing parts from reference TRBV5-6 and TRBJ1-1): DAGVTQSPTHLIKTRGQQVTLRCSPKSGHDTVSWYQQALGQGPQFIFQYYEEEERQRGNFPDRFSGHQFPNYSSELNVNALLLGDSALYLCASGLRVAYTEAFFGQGTRLTVV.